Below, 20 T cell receptor beta chains from the same sample are listed, as sequenced in a study of tumor and adjacent non-tumor tissue in lung cancer. Three rounds of nested PCR, following a modified ARM-PCR protocol, produced the TCRbeta library. TCRdb fed the multiplex PCR reads into MiXCR, producing one record per CDR3 protein. Among approximately 79,000 distinct CDR3 sequences, 55% to 80% were seen once, and the ten largest hold approximately 9.5%. This sample's RNA came from whole unsorted tissue. Sequences were obtained from lung tumor tissue. The receptors were sampled from a woman aged 40 to 49 with non-small cell lung cancer.

Details on this clonotype: A clone one base away is much larger, so this may be a read error. The chain couples TRBV20-1 to TRBJ2-5, with a tentative D call TRBD2 (8 bases). Trimming took 7 bases from V and 5 from J, leaving 14 bases between them. Looked up from germline, CDR1 is DFQATT and CDR2 is SNEGSKA (reference sequence). There are 12 residues in the CDR3. The CDR3 here is CSVPGGGETQYF. The CDR3 nucleotides are TGCAGTGTCCCGGGAGGGGGCGAGACCCAGTACTTC.

This clonotype was seen just once. Since no conserved phenylalanine or tryptophan closes the CDR3, a read error is the likely cause. This sequence joins TRBV11-2 and TRBJ1-1; D is possibly TRBD1 (5 bases). The CDR3 is made up of 14 amino acids. Germline V gene data show CDR1 as SGHAT and CDR2 as FQNNGV. The CDR3 sequence is CTSRGLEKRTEAFL. The CDR3 bases are TGTACCAGTAGGGGACTAGAAAAAAGAACTGAAGCTTTCTTA.

Regarding this clonotype: It is likely a read error, because the conserved phenylalanine at the end of the CDR3 is missing. The chain uses TRBV4-1 and TRBJ1-5; D not certain. The CDR3 is made up of 14 amino acids. From germline, CDR1 is MGHRA and CDR2 YSYEKL. V was trimmed by 1 base and J by 9 bases, leaving 13 bases between them. CDR3 loop: CASSQASHSRPQHY. CDR3 nucleotide sequence: TGCGCCAGCAGCCAAGCATCGCATTCTCGGCCCCAGCATTAT.

The chain links TRBV11-2 to TRBJ2-2; unclear D gene. Germline CDR1 and CDR2: SGHAT and FQNNGV. CDR3 length: 13 residues. The V and J ends lost 4 bases and 11 bases respectively, with 14 bases between them. This CDR3 reads CASSSEGGGELFF. CDR3 bases: TGTGCCAGCAGCTCCGAAGGCGGCGGTGAGCTGTTTTTT.

As for this clonotype: A read error is likely, as this CDR3 ends without the conserved phenylalanine or tryptophan. The chain couples TRBV29-1 to TRBJ2-2, with 11 nucleotides matching TRBD2. After removal of 8 bases from V and 5 bases from J, the junction contained 7 bases not matched to a gene. Germline loops: CDR1 SQVTM, CDR2 ANQGSEA. This CDR3 has 14 residues. CDR3 protein: CSITSGRGTGELFS. Written as DNA, the CDR3 is TGCAGCATTACTAGCGGGAGAGGAACCGGGGAGCTGTTTTCT.

The chain carries TRBV11-3 and TRBJ2-1; 7 bases align to TRBD2. The CDR3 sequence is 12 residues long. Germline V gene lookup returns CDR1 SGHNT and CDR2 YENEEA. The DNA for the CDR3 is TGTGTCAACAGCTGGGAGGGGATCGAGCAGTTCTTC. This encodes CVNSWEGIEQFF.

In its sample, this clonotype was seen many times. J is TRBJ2-5 and V is TRBV5-1, with TRBD1 identical over 7 bases. V lost 4 bases and J lost 7; bases outside the gene matches: 7. The CDR3 runs to 13 residues. Germline V gives CDR1 SGHRS, CDR2 YFSETQ. The CDR3, as DNA: TGCGCCAGCAGCGCCGACCCAGGGGGGACCCAGTACTTC. Encoded protein: CASSADPGGTQYF.

About this clonotype itself: One junction end does not reproduce the germline sequence, and a read error may be involved. The V and J genes are TRBV20-1 and TRBJ2-2, with 8 bases identical to TRBD1. This CDR3 is 15 amino acids long. From germline, CDR1 is DFQATT and CDR2 SNEGSKA (reference sequence). The CDR3, as DNA: TGCAGTACTAGTGGACAGGGTGCTCGCACCGGGGAGCTGTTTTTT. Amino acids: CSTSGQGARTGELFF.

A word on this clonotype: Germline is not matched at one junction end, which may reflect a read error. The rearrangement links TRBV7-3 to TRBJ2-2; D possibly matches TRBD1 or TRBD2 (5 bases each). The CDR3 totals 14 residues. Germline CDR1 SGHTA, CDR2 FQGTGA. The CDR3, as DNA: TGTGCCAGCAGCTTCGACAGTTACACCGGGGAGCTGCTTTTT. It yields the protein CASSFDSYTGELLF.

Concerning this clonotype itself: This may be a read error, as it is one base from a much larger clone. The chain has TRBV6-1 and TRBJ1-2; possibly TRBD1 for D (6 bases). This CDR3 is built from 13 residues. V lost 8 bases, J lost 3 bases, and 13 bases lay in between. From germline, CDR1 is MNHNS and CDR2 SASEGT. The CDR3 DNA sequence: TGTGCCAGCTGGCGGGACACCGACTATGGCTACACCTTC. Its translation: CASWRDTDYGYTF.

This clonotype was detected ten times or more. This chain links TRBV29-1 with TRBJ2-7; 13 nucleotides line up with TRBD2. CDR3 length: 16 residues. The germline gives CDR1 SQVTM, CDR2 ANQGSEA. V shed 4 bases and J 0 bases; nucleotides not matched to a gene: 6. CDR3 bases: TGCAGCGTTGGCGGGACTAGCGGGGTTAGCTCCTACGAGCAGTACTTC. Translated: CSVGGTSGVSSYEQYF.

In its sample, this clonotype was seen once. V and J are TRBV6-6 and TRBJ2-3; D assignment may be TRBD1 or TRBD2 (5 bases each). V was shortened by 2 bases and J by 15 bases, with 24 bases between the two germline ends. Germline lookup yields CDR1 MNHNY and CDR2 SVGAGI (reference sequence). There are 15 residues in the CDR3. CDR3 in DNA: TGTGCCAGCAGTTACGGAAGGTGGGAGACAGATACACAATATTTT. It translates to CASSYGRWETDTQYF.

In regard to this clonotype: The CDR3 end shows no conserved phenylalanine or tryptophan, and so a read error is likely. The J gene is TRBJ2-1, the V gene TRBV30; D possibly matches TRBD1 or TRBD2 (5 bases each). V dropped 6 bases and J dropped 9 bases, with 21 bases sitting between them. Germline CDR1 GTSNPN, CDR2 SVGIG (reference sequence). The CDR3 contains 14 residues. For the CDR3, the DNA is TGTGCCTGCAGGAGGACAAGGGGCTATGGTGAGCAGTTCTAC. Protein: CACRRTRGYGEQFY.

This chain joins TRBV29-1 and TRBJ2-5, with a weak D call TRBD2 (5 bases). The CDR3 is 14 residues long. Germline V lookup: CDR1 SQVTM, CDR2 ANQGSEA. In DNA, the CDR3 is TGCGGCTGCTTTCCGGAGGAGAAACTAGAGACCCAGTACTTC. It is translated as CGCFPEEKLETQYF.

Many counts were recorded for this clonotype. The rearrangement links TRBV4-1 to TRBJ2-1; D call uncertain. Germline-derived CDR1 and CDR2 are MGHRA and YSYEKL. The CDR3 totals 12 residues. Between the trimmed V and J ends, which lost 3 bases and 7 bases, there was a span of 7 bases. In DNA, the CDR3 is TGCGCCAGCAGCCAGGATGGTAATGAGCAGTTCTTC. Translating gives CASSQDGNEQFF.

Regarding this clonotype: The junction does not match germline at one end; this may be a read error. J is TRBJ2-3 and V is TRBV5-6, with 7 positions matching TRBD2. Germline-derived CDR1 and CDR2 are SGHDT and YYEEEE. CDR3 length equals 17 residues. The CDR3 sequence: CVSNPTSSGGLADTQYF. As DNA, the CDR3 is TGTGTCAGCAACCCCACCTCTAGCGGTGGTCTAGCGGATACGCAGTATTTT.

The J gene is TRBJ2-3, the V gene TRBV4-1; TRBD2 matches 8 bases. V dropped 1 base and J dropped 15; count of bases not matched to a gene: 18. CDR3 length: 16 residues. Germline V lookup: CDR1 MGHRA, CDR2 YSYEKL. The chain's CDR3 is CASSQGRRTSTDKHYF. The CDR3 DNA is TGCGCCAGCAGCCAAGGCCGGAGGACTAGCACAGATAAGCACTATTTT.

With respect to this clonotype: A junction end diverges from the germline sequence, so it may reflect a read error. The chain carries TRBV29-1 and TRBJ2-7; no reliable D call. The CDR3 is 14 amino acids. Per germline, CDR1 SQVTM and CDR2 ANQGSEA. In DNA form, the CDR3 reads TGCAGCACCACTGGGCCCCTTGCCACCTACGAGCAGTATTTC. It codes for CSTTGPLATYEQYF.

About this clonotype: This CDR3 is missing its conserved last phenylalanine or tryptophan, likely due to a read error. The rearrangement links TRBV29-1 to TRBJ2-2; D not certain. The CDR3 sequence is 14 residues long. The V end was cut by 7 bases, the J end by 0 bases, with 12 bases between. Germline CDR1 and CDR2: SQVTM and ANQGSEA. The CDR3 reads CSASQVSNTGELFS. The CDR3 DNA reads TGCAGCGCATCTCAAGTTTCGAACACCGGGGAGCTGTTTTCT.

This clonotype has at least ten counts. This chain joins TRBV5-5 and TRBJ2-3, with 11 bases lining up with TRBD2. Trimming removed 0 bases from V and 3 bases from J; junction bases left unmatched: 6. Germline loops: CDR1 SGHKS, CDR2 YYEKEE (reference sequence). The CDR3 spans 17 residues. The CDR3 region has the DNA TGTGCCAGCAGCTTGGAGGCTAGCGGGGGGCCGACAGATACGCAGTATTTT. Residues: CASSLEASGGPTDTQYF.